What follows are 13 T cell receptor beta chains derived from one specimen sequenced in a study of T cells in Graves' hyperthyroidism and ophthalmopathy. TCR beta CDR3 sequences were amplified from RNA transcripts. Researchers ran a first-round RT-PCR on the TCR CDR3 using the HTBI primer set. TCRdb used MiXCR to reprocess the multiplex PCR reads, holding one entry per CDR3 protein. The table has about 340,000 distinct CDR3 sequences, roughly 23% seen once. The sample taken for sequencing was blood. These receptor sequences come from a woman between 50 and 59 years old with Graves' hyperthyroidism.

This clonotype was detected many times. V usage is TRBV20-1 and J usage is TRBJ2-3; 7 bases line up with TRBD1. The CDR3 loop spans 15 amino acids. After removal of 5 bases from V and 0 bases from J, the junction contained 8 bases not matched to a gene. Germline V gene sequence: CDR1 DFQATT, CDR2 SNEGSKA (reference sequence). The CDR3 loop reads CSAPTTGASTDTQYF. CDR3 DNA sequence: TGCAGTGCTCCCACCACAGGGGCGAGCACAGATACGCAGTATTTT.

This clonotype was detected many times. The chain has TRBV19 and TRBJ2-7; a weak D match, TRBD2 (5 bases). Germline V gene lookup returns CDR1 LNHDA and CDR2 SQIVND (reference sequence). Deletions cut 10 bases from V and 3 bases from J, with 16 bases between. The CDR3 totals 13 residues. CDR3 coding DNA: TGTGCCATTAGCGCTGGCGAGGACTACGAGCAGTACTTC. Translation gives CAISAGEDYEQYF. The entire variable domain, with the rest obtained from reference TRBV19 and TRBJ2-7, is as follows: DGGITQSPKYLFRKEGQNVTLSCEQNLNHDAMYWYRQDPGQGLRLIYYSQIVNDFQKGDIAEGYSVSREKKESFPLTVTSAQKNPTAFYLCAISAGEDYEQYFGPGTRLTVT.

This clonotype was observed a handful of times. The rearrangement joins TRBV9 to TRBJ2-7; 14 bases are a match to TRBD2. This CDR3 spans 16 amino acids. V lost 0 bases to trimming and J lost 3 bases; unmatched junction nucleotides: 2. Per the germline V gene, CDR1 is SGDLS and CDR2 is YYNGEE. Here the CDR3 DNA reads TGTGCCAGCAGCGTAGGGGGGACTAGCGGGGGCTACGAGCAGTACTTC. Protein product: CASSVGGTSGGYEQYF.

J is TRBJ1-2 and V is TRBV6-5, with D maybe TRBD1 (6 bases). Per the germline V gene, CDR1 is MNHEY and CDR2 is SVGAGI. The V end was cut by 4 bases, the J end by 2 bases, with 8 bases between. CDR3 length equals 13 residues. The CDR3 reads CASSWTENYGYTF. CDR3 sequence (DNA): TGTGCCAGCAGTTGGACAGAGAACTATGGCTACACCTTC.

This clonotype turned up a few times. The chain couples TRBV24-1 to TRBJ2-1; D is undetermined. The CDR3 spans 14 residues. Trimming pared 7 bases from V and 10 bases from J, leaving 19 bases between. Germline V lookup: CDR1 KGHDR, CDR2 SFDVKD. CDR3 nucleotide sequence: TGTGCCACCAGGCCCCACCCGGAAGGCAGCGAGCAGTTCTTC. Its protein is CATRPHPEGSEQFF.

The CDR3, as DNA: TGTGCCAGCAGTTCCGCGGACAGGGTCGGCTACGAGCAGTACTTC. The encoded protein is CASSSADRVGYEQYF. The V and J genes are TRBV6-9 and TRBJ2-7, with TRBD1 matching 8 bases. Germline V gene data show CDR1 as MNHGY and CDR2 as SVAAGI. V dropped 4 bases and J dropped 3; count of bases not matched to a gene: 8. This CDR3 region has 15 residues.

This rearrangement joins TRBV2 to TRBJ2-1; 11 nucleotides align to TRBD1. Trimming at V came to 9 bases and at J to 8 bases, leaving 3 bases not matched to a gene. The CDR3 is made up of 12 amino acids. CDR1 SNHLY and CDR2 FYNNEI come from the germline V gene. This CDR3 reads CARGQGADEQFF. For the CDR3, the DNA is TGTGCCAGAGGACAGGGGGCAGATGAGCAGTTCTTC.

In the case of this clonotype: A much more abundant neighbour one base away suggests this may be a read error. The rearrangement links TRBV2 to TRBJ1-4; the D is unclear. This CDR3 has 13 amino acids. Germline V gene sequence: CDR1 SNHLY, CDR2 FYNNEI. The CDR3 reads CVSKPQMDEKLFF. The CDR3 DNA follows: TGTGTCAGCAAACCCCAAATGGATGAAAAACTGTTTTTT.

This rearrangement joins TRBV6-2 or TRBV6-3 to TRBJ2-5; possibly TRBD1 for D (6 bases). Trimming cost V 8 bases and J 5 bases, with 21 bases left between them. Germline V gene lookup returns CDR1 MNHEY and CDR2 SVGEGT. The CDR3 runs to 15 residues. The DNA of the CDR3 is TGTGCCAGCGGGGGACAACGGCGCACGGGGGAGACCCAGTACTTC. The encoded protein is CASGGQRRTGETQYF.

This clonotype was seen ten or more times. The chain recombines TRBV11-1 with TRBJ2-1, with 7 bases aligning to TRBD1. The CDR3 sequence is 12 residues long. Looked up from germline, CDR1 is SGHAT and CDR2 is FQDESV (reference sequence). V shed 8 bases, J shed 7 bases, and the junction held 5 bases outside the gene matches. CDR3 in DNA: TGTGCCAGCGGGCCAGGGGGTAATGAGCAGTTCTTC. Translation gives CASGPGGNEQFF.

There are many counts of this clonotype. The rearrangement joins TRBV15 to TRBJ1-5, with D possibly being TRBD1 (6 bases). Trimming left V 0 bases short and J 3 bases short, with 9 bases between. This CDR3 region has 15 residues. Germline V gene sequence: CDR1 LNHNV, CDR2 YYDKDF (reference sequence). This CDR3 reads CATSREQGSNQPQHF. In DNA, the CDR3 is TGTGCCACCAGCAGAGAACAGGGATCCAATCAGCCCCAGCATTTT.

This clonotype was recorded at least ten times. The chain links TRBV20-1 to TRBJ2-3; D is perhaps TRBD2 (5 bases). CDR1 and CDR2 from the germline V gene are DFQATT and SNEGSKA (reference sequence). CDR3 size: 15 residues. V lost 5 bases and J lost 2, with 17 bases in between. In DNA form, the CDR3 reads TGCAGTGCTGGTACCCTTCAGCGGCCCACAGATACGCAGTATTTT. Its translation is CSAGTLQRPTDTQYF.

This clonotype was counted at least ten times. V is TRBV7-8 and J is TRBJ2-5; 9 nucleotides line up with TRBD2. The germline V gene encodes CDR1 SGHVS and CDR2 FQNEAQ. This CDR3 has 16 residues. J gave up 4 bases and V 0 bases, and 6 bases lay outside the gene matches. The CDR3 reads CASSLAGGLARETQYF. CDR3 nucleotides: TGTGCCAGCAGCTTAGCAGGGGGACTAGCCCGAGAGACCCAGTACTTC.